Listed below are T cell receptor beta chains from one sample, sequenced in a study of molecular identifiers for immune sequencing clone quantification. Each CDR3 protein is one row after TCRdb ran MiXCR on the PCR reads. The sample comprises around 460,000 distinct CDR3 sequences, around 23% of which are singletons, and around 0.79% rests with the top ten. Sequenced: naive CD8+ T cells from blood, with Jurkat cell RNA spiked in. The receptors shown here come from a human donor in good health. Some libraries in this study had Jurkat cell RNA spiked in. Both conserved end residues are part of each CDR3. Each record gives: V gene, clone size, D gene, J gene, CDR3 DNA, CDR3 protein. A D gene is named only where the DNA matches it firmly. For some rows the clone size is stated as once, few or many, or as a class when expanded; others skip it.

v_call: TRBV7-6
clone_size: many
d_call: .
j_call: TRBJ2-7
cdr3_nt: TGTGCCAGCAGCTCCAAAGGGGGGTCCGAGCAGTACTTC
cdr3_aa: CASSSKGGSEQYF

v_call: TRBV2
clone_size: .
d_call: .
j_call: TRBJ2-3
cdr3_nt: TGTGCCAGCAGCTTCTACAGTGAAACAACAAATACGCAGTATTTT
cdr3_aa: CASSFYSETTNTQYF

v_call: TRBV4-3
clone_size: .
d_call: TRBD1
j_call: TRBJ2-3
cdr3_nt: TGCGCCAGCAGCCAAGAAAGTAGGGGACAGGGAGTAGATACGCAGTATTTT
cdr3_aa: CASSQESRGQGVDTQYF

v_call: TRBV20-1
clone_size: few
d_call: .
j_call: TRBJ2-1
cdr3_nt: TGCAGTGCTAGACCACGATCGAGGACCTACAATGAGCAGTTCTTC
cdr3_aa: CSARPRSRTYNEQFF

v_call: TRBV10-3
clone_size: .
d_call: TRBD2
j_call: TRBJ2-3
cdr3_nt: TGTGCCATCAGTGAAAGGGGGACTAGCGGACCCACAGATACGCAGTATTTT
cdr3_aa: CAISERGTSGPTDTQYF

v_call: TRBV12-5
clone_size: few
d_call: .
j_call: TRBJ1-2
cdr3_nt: TGTGCTAGTGGTTTTGAGGGGAGCGGCTACACCTTC
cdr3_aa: CASGFEGSGYTF

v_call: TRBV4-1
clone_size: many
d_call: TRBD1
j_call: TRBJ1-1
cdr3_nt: TGCGCCAGCAGCCAAGCCTGGACAGGGTTCGCCACTGAAGCTTTCTTT
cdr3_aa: CASSQAWTGFATEAFF

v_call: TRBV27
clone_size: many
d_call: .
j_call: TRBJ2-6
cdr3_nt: TGTGCCAGCAGTTTGGTACAGCCATCTGGGGCCAACGTCCTGACTTTC
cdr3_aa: CASSLVQPSGANVLTF

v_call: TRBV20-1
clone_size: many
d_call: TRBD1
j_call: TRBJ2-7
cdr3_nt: TGCAGTGCTCCTATACGCCGACAGGGGTCGGACGAGCAGTACTTC
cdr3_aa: CSAPIRRQGSDEQYF

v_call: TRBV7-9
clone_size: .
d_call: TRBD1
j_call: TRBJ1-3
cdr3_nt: TGTGCCAGCAGCTCGCCGACAGGGGAAGACACCATATATTTT
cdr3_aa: CASSSPTGEDTIYF